Listed here are 15 T cell receptor beta chains from one sample, sequenced in a study of T cells in narcolepsy. Libraries were prepared by immunoSEQ multiplex PCR; TCRdb keeps only in-frame clonotypes and omits some of them. The sample includes approximately 31,000 clones, approximately 84% seen only once; the top ten take roughly 1.2%. The specimen sequenced was CD45RA- memory CD4+ T cells from PBMCs. The origin of the receptors is a human donor with narcolepsy.

This sequence joins TRBV7-2 and TRBJ2-5; tentative D call: TRBD1 (6 bases). The germline V gene encodes CDR1 SGHTA and CDR2 FQGNSA. The CDR3 covers 19 residues. Trimming took 0 bases from V and 5 from J, leaving 25 bases between them. CDR3 bases: TGTGCCAGCAGCTTAGCGCCAGGTCGGGGTGAGGGGGTCCGCGAGACCCAGTACTTC. Translated, it gives CASSLAPGRGEGVRETQYF.

Notes on this clone: An end of the junction differs from the germline gene, which may be a read error. This chain uses TRBV7-7 with TRBJ2-5; TRBD1 aligns across 8 bases. The assigned J gene may be wrong: the sequence end matches TRBJ2-7 better. The CDR3 is made up of 13 amino acids. The germline gives CDR1 SSHAT, CDR2 FNYEAQ (reference sequence). CDR3 sequence reads: CASSLKQGGEQYF. The CDR3 DNA follows: TGTGCTAGCAGCTTAAAACAGGGGGGCGAGCAGTACTTC.

The chain links TRBV7-3 to TRBJ2-1; TRBD2 agrees at 8 bases. The CDR3 loop spans 16 amino acids. V dropped 5 bases and J dropped 1; count of bases not matched to a gene: 7. CDR1 is SGHTA, CDR2 FQGTGA, per germline. For the CDR3, the DNA is TGTGCCAGCAGCCCTTCGGGGGGGGCTTCCTACAATGAGCAGTTCTTC. Protein: CASSPSGGASYNEQFF.

CDR3 sequence: CASSSWDRDTAFF. The CDR3 coding sequence is TGTGCCAGCAGCTCCTGGGACAGGGATACGGCTTTCTTT. This chain connects TRBV7-9 to TRBJ1-1; 9 bases align to TRBD1. Germline V lookup: CDR1 SEHNR, CDR2 FQNEAQ (reference sequence). J was trimmed by 11 bases and V by 4 bases; bases with no gene match: 8. This CDR3 region has 13 residues.

V is TRBV4-2 and J is TRBJ2-1, with D hard to call. This CDR3 contains 13 residues. Germline assignment: CDR1 LGHNA and CDR2 YNFKEQ. V lost 2 bases and J 9 bases, leaving 11 bases between the germline ends. The CDR3 loop is CASSQNSIGEQFF. In DNA, the CDR3 is TGTGCCAGCAGCCAAAACAGTATCGGTGAGCAGTTCTTC.

The genes are TRBV18 and TRBJ1-4; no clear D. The CDR3 totals 13 residues. Trimming shortened V by 6 bases and J by 3 bases, and 8 bases separated the two germline ends. From germline, CDR1 is KGHSH and CDR2 LQKENI. The CDR3 sequence is CASSLSSNEKLFF. As DNA, the CDR3 is TGTGCCAGCTCCCTATCATCTAATGAAAAACTGTTTTTT.

Notes on this clone: Other nucleotide sequences in the sample specify the same CDR3. This chain connects TRBV5-6 to TRBJ2-2; the D gene could be TRBD1 or TRBD2 (5 bases each). This CDR3 comprises 13 residues. The germline V gene encodes CDR1 SGHDT and CDR2 YYEEEE. Trimming took off 4 bases at V and 5 bases at J, with 9 bases between the two ends. For the CDR3, the DNA is TGTGCCAGCAGCCCGAGGGGAACCGGGGAGCTGTTTTTT. This sequence encodes CASSPRGTGELFF. Combining the CDR3 with reference TRBV5-6 and TRBJ2-2 gives the whole variable domain DAGVTQSPTHLIKTRGQQVTLRCSPKSGHDTVSWYQQALGQGPQFIFQYYEEEERQRGNFPDRFSGHQFPNYSSELNVNALLLGDSALYLCASSPRGTGELFFGEGSRLTVL.

This chain connects TRBV18 to TRBJ2-5; 8 bases align to TRBD1. The trim removed 3 bases at V and 1 base at J, leaving 4 bases unmatched. Germline V gene lookup returns CDR1 KGHSH and CDR2 LQKENI. The CDR3 covers 15 residues. CDR3 coding DNA: TGTGCCAGCTCACCTGAGACAGGGGCCCAAGAGACCCAGTACTTC. Protein product: CASSPETGAQETQYF.

This clone was seen just once. The V gene is TRBV4-3, the J gene TRBJ1-1, with no clear D. This CDR3 is 14 amino acids long. CDR1 and CDR2 (germline): LGHNA, YSLEER. The V end lost 0 bases, the J end lost 9 bases, and 14 bases lay between the germline ends. The CDR3 reads CASSQDLESKKAFF. Written as DNA, the CDR3 is TGCGCCAGCAGCCAAGATCTGGAAAGCAAGAAAGCTTTCTTT.

V and J are TRBV5-1 and TRBJ1-4; no firm D call. V lost 3 bases and J lost 7, with 10 bases in between. The germline gives CDR1 SGHRS, CDR2 YFSETQ. The CDR3 consists of 13 residues. CDR3 nucleotides: TGCGCCAGCAGCTCCCGCGAGGGTGAAAAACTGTTTTTT. Its protein product is CASSSREGEKLFF.

This chain joins TRBV9 and TRBJ2-3, with TRBD2 identical over 11 bases. V gave up 2 bases and J gave up 4 bases; unmatched junction bases: 9. There are 17 residues in the CDR3. Germline V gene data show CDR1 as SGDLS and CDR2 as YYNGEE. CDR3 sequence reads: CASSVGTLAGGSDTQYF. DNA of the CDR3: TGTGCCAGCAGCGTCGGGACCCTAGCGGGGGGTTCAGATACGCAGTATTTT.

This sequence joins TRBV19 and TRBJ2-3; 7 nucleotides align to TRBD1. Germline V CDR1 and CDR2: LNHDA, SQIVND (reference sequence). V shed 5 bases, J shed 1 base, and the junction held 6 bases outside the gene matches. This CDR3 has 15 residues. DNA of the CDR3: TGTGCCAGTAGTCTCCAGCAGGGGGGCACAGATACGCAGTATTTT. Protein: CASSLQQGGTDTQYF. Variable domain in full (rest from reference TRBV19 and TRBJ2-3): DGGITQSPKYLFRKEGQNVTLSCEQNLNHDAMYWYRQDPGQGLRLIYYSQIVNDFQKGDIAEGYSVSREKKESFPLTVTSAQKNPTAFYLCASSLQQGGTDTQYFGPGTRLTVL.

J is TRBJ2-7 and V is TRBV6-1; TRBD2 might be the D (5 bases). V shed 5 bases and J shed 2 bases, with 13 bases lying between them. The CDR3 runs to 14 residues. Germline-derived CDR1 and CDR2 are MNHNS and SASEGT. The CDR3 DNA reads as TGTGCCAGCAGTTATCGGGGAGCTCCCTACGAGCAGTACTTC. This gives the protein CASSYRGAPYEQYF.

The chain is built from TRBV5-6 and TRBJ1-6; 7 bases are shared with TRBD1. Germline-derived CDR1 and CDR2 are SGHDT and YYEEEE. The CDR3 totals 15 residues. The V gene end was trimmed by 0 bases and the J gene end by 7 bases; junction bases not matched to a gene: 4. The CDR3 spells CASSLVGQLNSPLHF. Written as DNA, the CDR3 is TGTGCCAGCAGCTTGGTGGGACAGCTCAATTCACCCCTCCACTTT.

CDR3 sequence reads: CASSYTVRGGYTF. CDR3 bases: TGTGCCAGCAGTTATACGGTACGGGGTGGCTACACCTTC. The chain carries TRBV6-5 and TRBJ1-2; D ambiguous. Germline-derived CDR1 and CDR2 are MNHEY and SVGAGI. V was cut by 3 bases and J by 7 bases, with 12 bases left in between. CDR3 length: 13 amino acids.